Below, one TCR beta chain is given with its context. Its antigen is undetermined. The sample originates from a study of cytomegalovirus exposure and HLA in healthy donors. Overall study context: Early released data comprised tens of millions of unique TCRs from HLA-typed donors.

The CDR3 runs to 14 residues. V was trimmed by 5 bases and J by 0 bases, leaving 11 bases between them. Per the germline V gene, CDR1 is SGHRS and CDR2 is YFSETQ. Findings of the study overall: Later analysis identified a missense DCLRE1C variant that was linked to TCR beta V- and J-gene trimming. Analysis performed later showed TCR beta chains linked to HLA being more clonally expanded than equally common others.

PCR amplification relied on 60 Vbeta primers (plus 13 Jbeta primers). Profiling relied on immunoSEQ multiplex PCR, and the TCRdb table lists in-frame clones only, not all of them. Among 95,000 to 150,000 clones, less than 80% were seen once, and the ten largest hold less than 2%. Material: PBMCs. The origin of this receptor is a middle-aged man in good health and CMV-seronegative. The chain carries TRBV5-1 and TRBJ2-5; D is unclear. The chain's CDR3 is CASSSRQYQETQYF. CDR3 bases: TGCGCCAGCAGTAGTCGACAATACCAAGAGACCCAGTACTTC.